This T cell receptor beta chain was captured by sequencing in a study of early T cells in non-severe SARS-CoV-2 infection. The CDR3 has 13 amino acids. Germline CDR1 reads SQVTM; CDR2 reads ANQGSEA. The junction had 6 bases not matched to a gene; V was cut back by 4 bases and J by 6 bases. TCRdb reanalysed the 5' RACE reads using MiXCR and keeps one entry per CDR3 protein. The top ten hold approximately 6% of the sample, which has around 94,000 distinct CDR3 sequences, about an eighth seen once. This clonotype was seen a few times. As yet, its antigen is unknown. Notes on the study in general: Using VDJdb, the matching emphasized anti-spike CD8 responses while missing private and CD4 specificities.

The gene calls are TRBV29-1 and TRBJ1-2; 9 positions match TRBD1. The receptor was isolated from an adult who was a healthcare worker with PCR-confirmed SARS-CoV-2 infection or an uninfected control (not recorded which). Material: whole blood. CDR3 loop: CSVGTGGADGYTF. The DNA for the CDR3 is TGCAGCGTTGGTACAGGGGGCGCGGATGGCTACACCTTC.